The T cell receptor beta chain described here comes from a study of shared clonotypes between healthy human individuals. In the sorted-subset replicate PCRs, roughly 210 ng DNA, roughly 29,000 T cell genomes, was used. Assay used: immunoSEQ multiplex PCR; TCRdb lists only in-frame clones, some missing. The top ten clones hold more than 0.95% of a sample with some 1,900,000 clones, approximately 94% of them seen once. CD45RO negativity and positive selection for CCR7 defined naive CD8 cells, a population that excluded terminally differentiated effector memory CD45RA+ cells. V shed 0 bases and J shed 10 bases, with 10 bases lying between them. Germline CDR1 reads SGDLS; CDR2 reads YYNGEE. This CDR3 comprises 13 residues.

The genes are TRBV9 and TRBJ2-2; D gene unclear. The clonotype comes from a man aged 18 to 30 in good health. The sequenced sample was naive CD8+ T cells sorted from blood. This chain's CDR3 is CASSVVGSVELFF. Here the CDR3 DNA reads TGTGCCAGCAGCGTAGTAGGGTCCGTGGAGCTGTTTTTT.